What follows are 16 T cell receptor beta chains derived from one specimen sequenced in a study of T cell responses to AZD1222 COVID-19 vaccine. Assay used: immunoSEQ multiplex PCR; TCRdb lists only in-frame clones, some missing. The sample table sets out about 140,000 clones. Sequencing used peripheral blood. The receptor source for this set is an adult in good health.

V usage is TRBV12-3 or TRBV12-4 and J usage is TRBJ1-2; D unclear. The CDR3 has 13 amino acids. V dropped 3 bases and J dropped 5 bases, with 10 bases sitting between them. CDR3 residues: CASSFSGYYGYTF. The CDR3 DNA reads as TGTGCCAGCAGTTTTTCAGGATATTATGGCTACACCTTC.

The chain has TRBV19 and TRBJ1-2; the match to TRBD1 covers 12 bases. The CDR3 runs to 15 residues. V was clipped by 6 bases and J by 6 bases; unmatched bases: 8. CDR1 is LNHDA and CDR2 is SQIVND in the germline V gene (reference sequence). In nucleotides, the CDR3 is TGTGCCAGTAGAAGCGGGACAGGGGGCGATCATGGCTACACCTTC. It yields the protein CASRSGTGGDHGYTF.

The J gene is TRBJ1-2, the V gene TRBV6-6; TRBD1 matches 10 bases. CDR3 length: 13 amino acids. Germline loops: CDR1 MNHNY, CDR2 SVGAGI (reference sequence). V shed 6 bases, J shed 6 bases, and the junction held 4 bases outside the gene matches. The CDR3, as DNA: TGTGCCAGCAGCCGACAGGGGGCGGATGGCTACACCTTC. Its translation is CASSRQGADGYTF.

The V and J genes are TRBV5-6 and TRBJ2-7, with 8 bases matching TRBD1. This CDR3 comprises 16 residues. Germline V CDR1 and CDR2: SGHDT, YYEEEE. With V trimmed by 4 bases and J by 3 bases, 12 bases remained unmatched. CDR3 nucleotide sequence: TGTGCCAGCAGCACCTGGACAGGGCGTTGGATCTACGAGCAGTACTTC. It yields the protein CASSTWTGRWIYEQYF. Combining the CDR3 with reference TRBV5-6 and TRBJ2-7 gives the whole variable domain DAGVTQSPTHLIKTRGQQVTLRCSPKSGHDTVSWYQQALGQGPQFIFQYYEEEERQRGNFPDRFSGHQFPNYSSELNVNALLLGDSALYLCASSTWTGRWIYEQYFGPGTRLTVT.

The J gene is TRBJ2-3, the V gene TRBV7-2, with D unclear. The CDR3 runs to 15 residues. The V gene lost 3 bases and the J gene lost 0 bases, with 10 bases spanning the gap. CDR1 SGHTA and CDR2 FQGNSA come from the germline V gene. CDR3 bases: TGTGCCAGCAGCTTGCAGGCTAGAAGCACAGATACGCAGTATTTT. The encoded protein is CASSLQARSTDTQYF.

The rearrangement uses TRBV27 and TRBJ1-6; no definite D call. The CDR3 runs to 14 residues. The V and J ends lost 7 bases and 5 bases respectively, with 12 bases between them. The germline V gene encodes CDR1 MNHEY and CDR2 SMNVEV (reference sequence). The CDR3 nucleotides read TGTGCCAGCACTCGGGGTGGCAATAATTCACCCCTCCACTTT. Translating it yields CASTRGGNNSPLHF.

The V and J genes are TRBV19 and TRBJ1-1; unclear D gene. V was trimmed by 5 bases and J by 0 bases, leaving 13 bases between them. CDR1 and CDR2 (germline): LNHDA, SQIVND (reference sequence). The CDR3 is 15 residues long. This CDR3 is CASSLLPAMNTEAFF. CDR3 sequence (DNA): TGTGCCAGTAGTTTACTCCCGGCTATGAACACTGAAGCTTTCTTT.

The chain uses TRBV2 and TRBJ1-5; unclear D gene. Germline V gene sequence: CDR1 SNHLY, CDR2 FYNNEI. V lost 4 bases and J 5 bases, leaving 12 bases between the germline ends. CDR3 size: 14 residues. The DNA of the CDR3 is TGTGCCAGCAGTGTGGAAGGGATTTATCAGCCCCAGCATTTT. This gives the protein CASSVEGIYQPQHF.

The rearrangement links TRBV28 to TRBJ1-1; D is unclear. The ends were cut back, 2 bases at V and 6 bases at J, with 10 bases in the middle. Germline loops: CDR1 MDHEN, CDR2 SYDVKM. There are 13 residues in the CDR3. The CDR3 protein is CASSLIGASEAFF. The CDR3 nucleotides are TGTGCCAGCAGTTTAATTGGTGCATCTGAAGCTTTCTTT.

The rearrangement joins TRBV5-6 to TRBJ1-3, with D maybe TRBD1 (5 bases). V lost 4 bases, J lost 4 bases, and 15 bases lay in between. From germline, CDR1 is SGHDT and CDR2 YYEEEE. The CDR3 loop spans 15 amino acids. The chain's CDR3 is CASSPTHGAGNTIYF. In DNA, the CDR3 is TGTGCCAGCAGCCCCACCCACGGGGCCGGAAACACCATATATTTT.

This chain uses TRBV6-5 with TRBJ1-2, with 9 nucleotides matching TRBD1. The junction had 6 bases not matched to a gene; V was cut back by 7 bases and J by 3 bases. CDR1 and CDR2 from the germline V gene are MNHEY and SVGAGI. CDR3 length: 14 residues. The DNA for the CDR3 is TGTGCCAGCATCGTACAGGGGGCAGACTATGGCTACACCTTC. It encodes CASIVQGADYGYTF.

This chain uses TRBV21-1 with TRBJ2-5; the table names TRBD2, a call not compared with the DNA. TRBV21-1 is designated a pseudogene. The CDR3 spans 15 residues. This chain's CDR3 is CASSKADYYQETQYF. CDR3 DNA sequence: TGTGCCAGCAGCAAAGCGGACTATTACCAAGAGACCCAGTACTTC.

The chain recombines TRBV7-8 with TRBJ1-1; D might be TRBD1 (5 bases). Trimming left V 5 bases short and J 2 bases short, with 6 bases between. Germline V lookup: CDR1 SGHVS, CDR2 FQNEAQ. The CDR3 consists of 12 residues. CDR3 region: CASSRDNTEAFF. The CDR3 DNA sequence: TGTGCCAGCAGCCGGGACAACACTGAAGCTTTCTTT. Looking up the rest from reference TRBV7-8 and TRBJ1-1 gives the full variable domain: GAGVSQSPRYKVAKRGQDVALRCDPISGHVSLFWYQQALGQGPEFLTYFQNEAQLDKSGLPSDRFFAERPEGSVSTLKIQRTQQEDSAVYLCASSRDNTEAFFGQGTRLTVV.

The J gene is TRBJ1-2, the V gene TRBV30; D gene unclear. The V and J ends lost 1 base and 5 bases respectively, with 11 bases between them. CDR1 GTSNPN and CDR2 SVGIG come from the germline V gene (reference sequence). CDR3 length: 13 residues. The CDR3 loop reads CAWSAGPWYGYTF. The CDR3 DNA is TGTGCCTGGAGTGCCGGGCCATGGTATGGCTACACCTTC.

This rearrangement joins TRBV23-1 to TRBJ1-5; TRBD1 aligns across 7 bases. TRBV23-1 is an ORF for which the function is uncertain. This CDR3 has 18 amino acids. V shed 0 bases, J shed 2 bases, and the junction held 10 bases outside the gene matches. The CDR3 spells CASSQSNRGRGGNQPQHF. Here the CDR3 DNA reads TGCGCCAGCAGTCAATCGAACAGGGGAAGGGGAGGCAATCAGCCCCAGCATTTT.

The chain's CDR3 is CASSRSGTGGSYEQYF. The CDR3 DNA follows: TGTGCCAGCAGCAGATCCGGGACAGGGGGCTCCTACGAGCAGTACTTC. The chain carries TRBV11-1 and TRBJ2-7; 11 nucleotides agree with TRBD1. Germline V gives CDR1 SGHAT, CDR2 FQDESV (reference sequence). With V trimmed by 5 bases and J by 0 bases, 6 bases remained unmatched. The CDR3 length is 16 residues.